Included here is one T cell receptor (beta chain) sequence, with context. The sample belongs to a study of blood T cell repertoires in COVID-19. Study-level information: Whether acute or convalescent, the COVID-19 samples came from the United States, Italy and Spain.

Libraries were prepared by immunoSEQ multiplex PCR; TCRdb keeps only in-frame clonotypes and omits some of them. The data contain tens of thousands of clones, roughly 90% of them singletons. The germline CDR1 and CDR2 sequences are SGHTA and FQGTGA. Germline trimming cut 2 bases from V and 6 bases from J; bases unmatched to any gene: 1. The CDR3 is 13 amino acids. The receptor was isolated from a man aged 45-65 years with active COVID-19. The V call is TRBV7-3, the J call TRBJ1-5, with TRBD1 matching over 7 bases. The material sequenced was peripheral blood. This chain's CDR3 is CASSLYRGQPQHF. The CDR3 coding sequence is TGTGCCAGCAGCTTATACAGGGGTCAGCCCCAGCATTTT.